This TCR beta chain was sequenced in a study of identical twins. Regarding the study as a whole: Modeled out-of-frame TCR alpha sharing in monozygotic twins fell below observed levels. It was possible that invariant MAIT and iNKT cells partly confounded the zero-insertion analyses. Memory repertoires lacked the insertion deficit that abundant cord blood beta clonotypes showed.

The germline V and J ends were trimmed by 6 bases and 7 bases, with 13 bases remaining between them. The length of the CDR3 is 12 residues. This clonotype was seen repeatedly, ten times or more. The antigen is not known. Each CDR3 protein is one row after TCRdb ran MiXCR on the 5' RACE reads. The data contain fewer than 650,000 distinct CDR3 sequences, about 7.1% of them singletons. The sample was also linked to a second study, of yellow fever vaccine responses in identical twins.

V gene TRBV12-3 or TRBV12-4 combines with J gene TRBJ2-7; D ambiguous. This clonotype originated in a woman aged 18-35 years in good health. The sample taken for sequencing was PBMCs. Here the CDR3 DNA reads TGTGCCAGCAGCCTACACGGTTGGGAGCAGTACTTC. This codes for CASSLHGWEQYF.